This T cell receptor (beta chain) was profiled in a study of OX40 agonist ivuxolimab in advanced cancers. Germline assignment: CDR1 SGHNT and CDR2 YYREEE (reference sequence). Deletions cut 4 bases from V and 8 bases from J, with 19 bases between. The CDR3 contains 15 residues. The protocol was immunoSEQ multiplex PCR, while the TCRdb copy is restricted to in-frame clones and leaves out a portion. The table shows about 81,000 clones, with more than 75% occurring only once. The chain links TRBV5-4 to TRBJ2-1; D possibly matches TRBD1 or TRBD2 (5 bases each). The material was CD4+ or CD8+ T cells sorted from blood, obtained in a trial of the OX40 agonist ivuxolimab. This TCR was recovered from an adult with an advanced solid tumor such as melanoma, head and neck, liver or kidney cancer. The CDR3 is CASSAARGTSDEQFF. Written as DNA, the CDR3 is TGTGCCAGCAGCGCCGCCCGGGGCACCTCGGATGAGCAGTTCTTC.